The 15 T cell receptor beta chains presented below share a single source sample, sequenced in a study of response to subunit inactivated influenza vaccine. TCRdb redid the calling of the RT-PCR reads with MiXCR, one entry per CDR3 protein. The table lists 450,000 to 600,000 distinct CDR3 sequences, about 8% of them singletons. The sample consisted of PBMCs from blood, taken roughly 24 months after vaccination. Every receptor here comes from a man between 50 and 75 years old who received an inactivated influenza vaccine.

As for this clonotype: This may arise from a read error, as a much more abundant clone is one base away. The chain uses TRBV7-2 and TRBJ1-6, with D perhaps matching TRBD1 (6 bases). In germline, CDR1 is SGHTA, CDR2 FQGNSA. The CDR3 loop spans 14 amino acids. The CDR3 bases are TGTGCCAGCACCTTTACAGGGTCCAATTCACCCGTCCACTTT. Protein product: CASTFTGSNSPVHF.

This clonotype was detected many times. CDR3 in DNA: TGTGCCAGCAGTGGTGGGGGTACGCAGTATTTT. Translating it yields CASSGGGTQYF. The chain uses TRBV2 and TRBJ2-3; TRBD1 or TRBD2 may be the D gene (5 bases each). This CDR3 has 11 amino acids. V gave up 4 bases and J gave up 8 bases, with 7 bases separating them. The germline V gene encodes CDR1 SNHLY and CDR2 FYNNEI. Full variable domain (outside the CDR3, taken from reference TRBV2 and TRBJ2-3): EPEVTQTPSHQVTQMGQEVILRCVPISNHLYFYWYRQILGQKVEFLVSFYNNEISEKSEIFDDQFSVERPDGSNFTLKIRSTKLEDSAMYFCASSGGGTQYFGPGTRLTVL.

As to this clonotype: A single base separates this from a much larger clone, so it may be a read error. The chain employs TRBV7-9 and TRBJ1-5; unclear D gene. CDR3 length equals 13 residues. Germline V gives CDR1 SEHNR, CDR2 FQNEAQ (reference sequence). In nucleotides, the CDR3 is TGTACCAGCAGCTTAGCGACCAATCAGCCCCAGCATTTT. This sequence encodes CTSSLATNQPQHF.

The chain links TRBV3-1 to TRBJ1-1; D is unresolved. Trimming removed 6 bases at V and 1 base at J, with 15 bases between. The length of the CDR3 is 15 residues. Per germline, CDR1 LGHDT and CDR2 YNNKEL (reference sequence). The CDR3 DNA reads TGTGCCAGCAGACCCACTTGGGGTGGGAACACTGAAGCTTTCTTT. Residues: CASRPTWGGNTEAFF.

CDR3 DNA: TGTGCCAGCAGTTTCAGCGGGAGGCTCTACAATGAGCAGTTCTTC. Protein sequence: CASSFSGRLYNEQFF. This chain connects TRBV27 to TRBJ2-1; 9 bases align to TRBD2. This CDR3 is built from 15 residues. The junction had 3 bases not matched to a gene; V was cut back by 3 bases and J by 3 bases. From germline, CDR1 is MNHEY and CDR2 SMNVEV (reference sequence).

J is TRBJ2-3 and V is TRBV27; the D gene is possibly TRBD2 (6 bases). Trimming shortened V by 3 bases and J by 8 bases, and 15 bases separated the two germline ends. Germline assignment: CDR1 MNHEY and CDR2 SMNVEV (reference sequence). The length of the CDR3 is 14 residues. The CDR3 DNA reads TGTGCCAGCAGTTTGGGGCAACCCGGGGGTACGCAGTATTTT. It is translated as CASSLGQPGGTQYF.

The V call is TRBV4-2, the J call TRBJ2-3; 9 bases line up with TRBD2. CDR3 length equals 16 residues. The germline V gene encodes CDR1 LGHNA and CDR2 YNFKEQ. Trimming removed 0 bases from V and 8 bases from J; junction bases left unmatched: 9. CDR3 nucleotides: TGTGCCAGCAGCCAAGAAGCTAGCGGGATTAGGGTTACGCAGTATTTT. This sequence encodes CASSQEASGIRVTQYF.

The rearrangement links TRBV27 to TRBJ1-6; D unclear. V gave up 6 bases and J gave up 0 bases, with 9 bases separating them. The CDR3 covers 15 residues. Germline CDR1 MNHEY, CDR2 SMNVEV (reference sequence). The CDR3 spells CASSPLSSYNSPLHF. The CDR3 coding sequence is TGTGCCAGCAGCCCATTGAGCTCCTATAATTCACCCCTCCACTTT.

This clonotype was detected ten times or more. The chain employs TRBV29-1 and TRBJ1-1; the D gene is possibly TRBD1 (5 bases). V lost 7 bases to trimming and J lost 0 bases, with 12 bases between them. Germline V lookup: CDR1 SQVTM, CDR2 ANQGSEA. CDR3 length equals 13 residues. The CDR3 here is CSAAGVMNTEAFF. CDR3 coding DNA: TGCAGCGCCGCGGGGGTCATGAACACTGAAGCTTTCTTT.

The rearrangement joins TRBV15 to TRBJ2-2; TRBD1 is a possible D gene (6 bases). Per the germline V gene, CDR1 is LNHNV and CDR2 is YYDKDF (reference sequence). The CDR3 is made up of 15 amino acids. The V gene lost 1 base and the J gene lost 4 bases, with 10 bases spanning the gap. CDR3 sequence (DNA): TGTGCCACCAGCAGAGGGGACACCTCCACCGGGGAGCTGTTTTTT. It is translated as CATSRGDTSTGELFF.

The chain is built from TRBV6-1 and TRBJ1-6; D remains ambiguous. CDR3 length: 16 amino acids. The V gene's germline CDR1 is MNHNS and CDR2 SASEGT. V lost 6 bases to trimming and J lost 6 bases, with 18 bases between them. CDR3 coding DNA: TGTGCCAGCAGCCCCATGTCGTTGCAGTCTAATTCACCCCTCCACTTT. This sequence encodes CASSPMSLQSNSPLHF.

This clonotype was seen repeatedly, ten times or more. The rearrangement links TRBV20-1 to TRBJ2-7, with 7 bases that match TRBD2. Per the germline V gene, CDR1 is DFQATT and CDR2 is SNEGSKA (reference sequence). Trimming took 5 bases from V and 7 from J; bases not matched to a gene: 14. The CDR3 consists of 14 residues. CDR3: CSAPRAGKGYEQYF. The CDR3 DNA is TGCAGTGCTCCACGAGCGGGAAAGGGATATGAGCAGTACTTC.

J is TRBJ2-5 and V is TRBV5-1, with no clear D. CDR1 and CDR2 (germline): SGHRS, YFSETQ. CDR3 size: 14 residues. Trimming removed 0 bases at V and 5 bases at J, with 11 bases between. CDR3 amino acids: CASSLAAQPETQYF. The CDR3 nucleotides read TGCGCCAGCAGCTTGGCCGCACAGCCGGAGACCCAGTACTTC.

The chain links TRBV12-3 or TRBV12-4 to TRBJ1-6; D gene unclear. There are 16 residues in the CDR3. V lost 2 bases to trimming and J lost 0 bases, with 8 bases between them. In nucleotides, the CDR3 is TGTGCCAGCAGTTTAAACAGCCACTCCTATAATTCACCCCTCCACTTT. It yields the protein CASSLNSHSYNSPLHF.

This clonotype was seen only a few times. The chain links TRBV7-2 to TRBJ1-1; TRBD1 is a possible D gene (6 bases). This CDR3 contains 15 residues. V was shortened by 1 base and J by 4 bases, with 13 bases between the two germline ends. Germline-derived CDR1 and CDR2 are SGHTA and FQGNSA. The DNA of the CDR3 is TGTGCCAGCAGCTTAGTTCCGGGGGCGGGCACTGAAGCTTTCTTT. It codes for CASSLVPGAGTEAFF.